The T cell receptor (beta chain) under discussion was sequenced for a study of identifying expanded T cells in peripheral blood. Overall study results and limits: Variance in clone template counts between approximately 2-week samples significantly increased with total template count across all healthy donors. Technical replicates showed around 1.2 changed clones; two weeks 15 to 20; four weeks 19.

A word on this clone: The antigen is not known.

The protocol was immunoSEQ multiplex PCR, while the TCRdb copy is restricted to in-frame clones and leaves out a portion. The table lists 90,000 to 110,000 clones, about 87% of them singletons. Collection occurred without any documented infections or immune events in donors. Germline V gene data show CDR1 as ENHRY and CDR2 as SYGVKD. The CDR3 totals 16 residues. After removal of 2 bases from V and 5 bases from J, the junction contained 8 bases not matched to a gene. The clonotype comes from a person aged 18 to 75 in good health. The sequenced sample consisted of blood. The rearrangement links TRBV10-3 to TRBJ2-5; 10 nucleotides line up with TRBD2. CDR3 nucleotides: TGTGCCATCAGTGAGGGATTGGGACTAGCGTACGAGACCCAGTACTTC. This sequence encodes CAISEGLGLAYETQYF.